The clone carrying this T cell receptor (beta chain) was seen only once. Its antigen is not known. The second PCR ran roughly 6 to 12 cycles with a sample-barcoded 5' primer and J-beta primers. Each TCR beta cDNA got a 12-nucleotide random molecular identifier. TCRdb independently ran MiXCR on the 5' RACE reads; one entry per CDR3 protein. The table shows 850,000 to 1,000,000 distinct CDR3 sequences, with about 48% occurring only once. The data were taken from a study of blood T cells in healthy people across ages. Study-wide points: Unknown donor CMV status possibly confounded expanded clonotype changes.

This receptor was taken from a man aged 30 to 39 in good health. The specimen sequenced was blood.

The CDR3 bases are TGTGCCAGCAGCGAAAACCTAGGGGGTAACTACGAGCAGTACTTC. It translates to CASSENLGGNYEQYF. The chain joins TRBV5-8 to TRBJ2-7; TRBD1 might be the D (6 bases). The CDR3 is 15 amino acids. Germline loops: CDR1 SGHTS, CDR2 YDEGEE. The V end lost 4 bases, the J end lost 3 bases, and 17 bases lay between the germline ends.